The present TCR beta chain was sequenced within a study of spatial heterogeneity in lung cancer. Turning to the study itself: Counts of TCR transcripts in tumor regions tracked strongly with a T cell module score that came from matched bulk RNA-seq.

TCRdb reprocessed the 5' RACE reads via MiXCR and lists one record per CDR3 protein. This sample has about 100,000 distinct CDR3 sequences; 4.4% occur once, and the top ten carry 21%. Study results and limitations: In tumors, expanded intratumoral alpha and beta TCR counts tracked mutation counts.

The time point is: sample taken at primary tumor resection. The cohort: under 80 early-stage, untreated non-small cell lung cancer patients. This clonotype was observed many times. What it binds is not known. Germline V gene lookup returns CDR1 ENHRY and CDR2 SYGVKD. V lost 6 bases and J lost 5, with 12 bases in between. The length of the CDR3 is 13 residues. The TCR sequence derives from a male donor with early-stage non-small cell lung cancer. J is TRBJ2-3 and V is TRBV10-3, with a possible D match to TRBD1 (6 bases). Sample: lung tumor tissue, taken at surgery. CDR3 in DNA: TGTGCCATCAGGGGGGCGGATGTAGATACGCAGTATTTT. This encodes CAIRGADVDTQYF.